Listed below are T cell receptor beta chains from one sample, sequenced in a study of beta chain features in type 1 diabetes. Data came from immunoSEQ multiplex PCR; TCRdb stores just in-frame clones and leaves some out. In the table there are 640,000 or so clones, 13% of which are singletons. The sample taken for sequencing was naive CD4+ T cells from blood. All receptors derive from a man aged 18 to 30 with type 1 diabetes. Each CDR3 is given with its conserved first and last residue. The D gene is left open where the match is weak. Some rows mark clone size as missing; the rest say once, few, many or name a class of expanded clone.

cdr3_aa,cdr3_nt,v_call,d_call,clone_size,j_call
CATSRGGQGNYEQYF,TGTGCCACCAGCAGAGGCGGACAGGGGAACTACGAGCAGTACTTC,TRBV15,TRBD1,-,TRBJ2-7
CASSDFPAISYSSYEQYF,TGTGCCAGCAGCGATTTTCCTGCGATTTCCTACAGCTCCTACGAGCAGTACTTC,TRBV11-2,-,-,TRBJ2-7
CASSLGTGVDTQYF,TGTGCCAGCAGCCTCGGGACAGGGGTGGATACGCAGTATTTT,TRBV11-2,TRBD1,-,TRBJ2-3
CATSRRLGPETSNEQFF,TGTGCCACCAGCAGACGCCTGGGACCGGAGACCTCAAATGAGCAGTTCTTC,TRBV15,-,-,TRBJ2-1
CASSLDGPNTEAFF,TGCGCCAGCAGCTTGGACGGACCGAACACTGAAGCTTTCTTT,TRBV5-1,-,few,TRBJ1-1
CAISREDGNQPQHF,TGTGCCATCAGTAGGGAGGACGGCAATCAGCCCCAGCATTTT,TRBV10-3,-,-,TRBJ1-5
CASRPRQGSSTDTQYF,TGTGCCAGCAGACCACGACAGGGGTCTAGCACAGATACGCAGTATTTT,TRBV6-6,TRBD1,few,TRBJ2-3
CASSPGQGSYNEQFF,TGCGCCAGCAGCCCCGGCCAGGGGAGCTACAATGAGCAGTTCTTC,TRBV4-1,-,-,TRBJ2-1
CSVLVGMNTEAFF,TGCAGCGTTCTTGTCGGAATGAACACTGAAGCTTTCTTT,TRBV29-1,-,-,TRBJ1-1
CASSPGTGVTGELFF,TGCGCCAGCAGCCCCGGGACAGGGGTGACCGGGGAGCTGTTTTTT,TRBV5-1,TRBD1,few,TRBJ2-2
CASSQGKLFF,TGTGCCAGCAGCCAAGGGAAGCTGTTTTTT,TRBV7-8,-,-,TRBJ2-2
CASSEAVAAEQYF,TGTGCCAGCAGTGAAGCAGTCGCGGCCGAGCAGTACTTC,TRBV2,-,-,TRBJ2-7
CASSSAIQRQYF,TGTGCCAGCAGCTCGGCAATACAGAGGCAGTACTTC,TRBV5-5,-,-,TRBJ2-7
CASSFRTGDPYEQYF,TGTGCCAGCAGCTTCAGGACAGGGGATCCCTACGAGCAGTACTTC,TRBV11-2,TRBD1,few,TRBJ2-7
CASSQAVYTNYGYTF,TGCGCCAGCAGCCAAGCGGTGTATACTAACTATGGCTACACCTTC,TRBV4-1,-,few,TRBJ1-2
CASSSRTGYNEQFF,TGTGCCAGCAGTTCGCGGACAGGGTACAATGAGCAGTTCTTC,TRBV27,TRBD1,-,TRBJ2-1
CATSTTVDTEAFF,TGTGCCACCAGCACGACAGTTGACACTGAAGCTTTCTTT,TRBV15,-,-,TRBJ1-1
CASSFAPRRGTELFF,TGTGCCAGCAGTTTCGCTCCCCGTAGGGGGACGGAGCTGTTTTTT,TRBV28,-,few,TRBJ2-2
CATPRAVPDQPQHF,TGTGCCACCCCTCGGGCGGTCCCGGATCAGCCCCAGCATTTT,TRBV21-1,-,-,TRBJ1-5
CASSEDRNYGYTF,TGTGCCAGCAGCGAGGACAGAAACTATGGCTACACCTTC,TRBV11-2,-,-,TRBJ1-2
CALTGGPLETQYF,TGTGCCCTTACAGGGGGTCCGTTAGAGACCCAGTACTTC,TRBV30,TRBD1,-,TRBJ2-5
CASSDPPQKQYF,TGTGCCAGCAGTGATCCCCCCCAGAAGCAGTACTTC,TRBV25-1,-,few,TRBJ2-7
CASRQTGGNTEAFF,TGTGCCAGCAGACAGACAGGGGGGAACACTGAAGCTTTCTTT,TRBV6-5,TRBD1,few,TRBJ1-1
CASSLNAGGITEAFF,TGTGCCAGCAGCTTAAACGCCGGGGGTATAACTGAAGCTTTCTTT,TRBV11-2,-,few,TRBJ1-1
CASSVQGTDTQYF,TGCGCCAGCAGTGTCCAGGGAACAGATACGCAGTATTTT,TRBV10-2,-,few,TRBJ2-3
CASSTMTSGTDTQYF,TGTGCCAGTAGTACCATGACTAGTGGCACAGATACGCAGTATTTT,TRBV19,-,few,TRBJ2-3
CASTPWGPGEQETQYF,TGTGCCAGCACCCCTTGGGGCCCGGGGGAACAGGAGACCCAGTACTTC,TRBV5-4,-,few,TRBJ2-5
CSAGRGSGNTIYF,TGCAGCGCGGGGAGGGGCTCTGGAAACACCATATATTTT,TRBV29-1,-,few,TRBJ1-3
CASSAFSAKNIQYF,TGTGCCAGTAGCGCATTTTCTGCCAAAAACATTCAGTACTTC,TRBV19,-,few,TRBJ2-4
CASSSHPVGETQYF,TGTGCCAGCAGCTCACACCCCGTGGGGGAGACCCAGTACTTC,TRBV9,-,-,TRBJ2-5
CASSIAEDNYGYTF,TGTGCCAGTAGTATCGCAGAGGATAACTATGGCTACACCTTC,TRBV19,-,few,TRBJ1-2
CASSLLGGLASSTDTQYF,TGTGCCAGCAGCCTCTTAGGGGGCCTAGCGAGTAGCACAGATACGCAGTATTTT,TRBV7-6,-,-,TRBJ2-3
CATQGAYDTQYF,TGTGCCACCCAGGGGGCTTACGATACGCAGTATTTT,TRBV11-1,TRBD1,once,TRBJ2-3
CASSLGDRENSPLHF,TGTGCCAGCAGCTTGGGTGACAGAGAAAATTCACCCCTCCACTTT,TRBV5-6,-,few,TRBJ1-6
CASSQGAGSTDTQYF,TGTGCCAGCTCACAGGGGGCTGGAAGCACAGATACGCAGTATTTT,TRBV18,TRBD1,-,TRBJ2-3
CASRVQGAYYGYTF,TGTGCCAGCAGGGTACAGGGAGCATACTATGGCTACACCTTC,TRBV28,-,few,TRBJ1-2
CSVGQGHYGYTF,TGCAGCGTTGGACAGGGGCACTATGGCTACACCTTC,TRBV29-1,TRBD1,few,TRBJ1-2
CASSPPVRQYNEQFF,TGTGCCAGCTCACCACCGGTGCGACAGTACAATGAGCAGTTCTTC,TRBV18,-,few,TRBJ2-1
CASRPGPGANEKLFF,TGTGCCAGCAGACCCGGACCCGGGGCTAATGAAAAACTGTTTTTT,TRBV2,-,-,TRBJ1-4
CASSGTLGTRDEQFF,TGTGCCAGCAGCGGAACCCTGGGGACCAGGGATGAGCAGTTCTTC,TRBV11-3,-,-,TRBJ2-1
CASSPTGWVAAFF,TGTGCCAGCAGTCCGACAGGGTGGGTAGCAGCTTTCTTT,TRBV28,TRBD1,-,TRBJ1-1
CASSSAGSYTDTQYF,TGCGCCAGCAGCTCAGCGGGGTCCTACACAGATACGCAGTATTTT,TRBV5-1,TRBD2,-,TRBJ2-3
CASSLGTGNSPLHF,TGTGCCAGCAGTCTTGGGACGGGAAATTCACCCCTCCACTTT,TRBV7-9,-,-,TRBJ1-6
CASSLGREDQPQHF,TGTGCCAGCAGTTTAGGCAGGGAAGATCAGCCCCAGCATTTT,TRBV28,-,-,TRBJ1-5
CASSSVSRGQGASEQFF,TGTGCCAGCAGCAGCGTAAGCAGGGGGCAGGGGGCAAGTGAGCAGTTCTTC,TRBV9,TRBD1,few,TRBJ2-1
CASSQGAQETQYF,TGCGCCAGCAGCCAAGGAGCCCAAGAGACCCAGTACTTC,TRBV4-1,-,-,TRBJ2-5
CASSLVSFTDTQYF,TGCGCCAGCAGCTTGGTTTCGTTTACAGATACGCAGTATTTT,TRBV5-1,-,few,TRBJ2-3
CASMGSGQSYNSPLHF,TGTGCCAGTATGGGGTCGGGACAGAGCTATAATTCACCCCTCCACTTT,TRBV19,TRBD1,-,TRBJ1-6
CASSYSEIGPWEQYF,TGTGCCAGCAGTTACTCCGAAATTGGACCTTGGGAGCAGTACTTC,TRBV6-5,-,once,TRBJ2-7